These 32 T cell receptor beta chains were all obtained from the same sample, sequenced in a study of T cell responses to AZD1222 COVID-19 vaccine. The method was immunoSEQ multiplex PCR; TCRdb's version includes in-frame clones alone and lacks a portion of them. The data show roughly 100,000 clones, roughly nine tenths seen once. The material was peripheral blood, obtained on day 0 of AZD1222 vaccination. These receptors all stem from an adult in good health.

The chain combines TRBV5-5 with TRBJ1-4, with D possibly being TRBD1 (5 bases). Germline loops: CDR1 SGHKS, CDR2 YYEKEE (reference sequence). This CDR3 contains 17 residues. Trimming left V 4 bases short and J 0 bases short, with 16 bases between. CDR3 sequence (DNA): TGTGCCAGCAGCCCAAGGACCCAGGGTGCAACTAATGAAAAACTGTTTTTT. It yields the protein CASSPRTQGATNEKLFF.

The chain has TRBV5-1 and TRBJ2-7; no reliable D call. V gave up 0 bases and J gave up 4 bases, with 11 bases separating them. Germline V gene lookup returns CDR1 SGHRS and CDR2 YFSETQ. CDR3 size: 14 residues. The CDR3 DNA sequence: TGCGCCAGCAGCTTGGAAACAGCCAAGTACGAGCAGTACTTC. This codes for CASSLETAKYEQYF.

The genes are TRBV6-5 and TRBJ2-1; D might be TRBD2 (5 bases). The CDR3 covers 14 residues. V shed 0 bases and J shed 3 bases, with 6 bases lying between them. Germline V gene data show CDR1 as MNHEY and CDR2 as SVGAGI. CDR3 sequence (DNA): TGTGCCAGCAGTTACTCGAGGGACTACAATGAGCAGTTCTTC. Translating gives CASSYSRDYNEQFF.

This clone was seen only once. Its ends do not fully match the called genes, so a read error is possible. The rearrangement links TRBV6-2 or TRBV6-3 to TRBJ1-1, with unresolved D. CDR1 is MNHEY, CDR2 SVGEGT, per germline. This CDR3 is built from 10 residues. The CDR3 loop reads CASSYDRRVF. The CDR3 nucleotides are TGTGCCAGCAGTTACGATCGTCGGGTGTTT.

The CDR3 DNA is TGTGCCACTCGAGGGGATTCTGGGGAGCTGTTTTTT. The encoded protein is CATRGDSGELFF. The V call is TRBV6-5, the J call TRBJ2-2; TRBD1 or TRBD2 may be the D gene (5 bases each). Trimming took 10 bases from V and 8 from J, leaving 14 bases between them. Germline V gives CDR1 MNHEY, CDR2 SVGAGI. The CDR3 runs to 12 residues.

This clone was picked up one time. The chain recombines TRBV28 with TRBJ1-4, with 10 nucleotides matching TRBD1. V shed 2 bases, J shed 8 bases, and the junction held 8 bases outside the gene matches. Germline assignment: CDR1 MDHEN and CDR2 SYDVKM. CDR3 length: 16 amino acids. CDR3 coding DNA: TGTGCCAGCAGTTTAGGGGGGACAGGGGTAAGCGAAAAACTGTTTTTT. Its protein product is CASSLGGTGVSEKLFF.

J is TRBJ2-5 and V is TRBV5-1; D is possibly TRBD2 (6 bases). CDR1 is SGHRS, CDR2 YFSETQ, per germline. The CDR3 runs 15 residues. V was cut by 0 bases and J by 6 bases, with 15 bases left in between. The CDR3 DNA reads TGCGCCAGCAGCTTGGAGGCGGGACTGAGTAAGACCCAGTACTTC. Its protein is CASSLEAGLSKTQYF.

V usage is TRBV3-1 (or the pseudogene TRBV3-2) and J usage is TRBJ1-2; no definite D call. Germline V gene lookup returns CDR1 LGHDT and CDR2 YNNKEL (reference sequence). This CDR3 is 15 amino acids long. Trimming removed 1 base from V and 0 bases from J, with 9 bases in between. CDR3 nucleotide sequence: TGTGCCAGCAGCCAAGGTGTCAGAACTAACTATGGCTACACCTTC. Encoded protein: CASSQGVRTNYGYTF.

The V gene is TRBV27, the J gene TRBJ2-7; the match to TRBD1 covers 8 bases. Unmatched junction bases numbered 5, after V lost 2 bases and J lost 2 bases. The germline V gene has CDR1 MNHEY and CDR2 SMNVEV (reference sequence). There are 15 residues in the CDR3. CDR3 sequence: CASSLDRGGPYEQYF. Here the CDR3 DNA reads TGTGCCAGCAGTTTAGACAGGGGAGGCCCCTACGAGCAGTACTTC.

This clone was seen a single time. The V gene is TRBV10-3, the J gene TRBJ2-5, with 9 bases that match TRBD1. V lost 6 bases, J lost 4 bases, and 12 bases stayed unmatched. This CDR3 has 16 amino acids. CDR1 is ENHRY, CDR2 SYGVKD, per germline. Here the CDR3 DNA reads TGTGCCATCAGCCCTGGGACAGGGCTCCTAGGAGAGACCCAGTACTTC. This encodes CAISPGTGLLGETQYF.

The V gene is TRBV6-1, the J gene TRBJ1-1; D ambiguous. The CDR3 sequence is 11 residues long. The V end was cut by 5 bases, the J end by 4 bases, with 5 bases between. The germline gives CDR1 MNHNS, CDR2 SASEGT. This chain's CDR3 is CASSWGTEAFF. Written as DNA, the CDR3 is TGTGCCAGCAGTTGGGGCACTGAAGCTTTCTTT.

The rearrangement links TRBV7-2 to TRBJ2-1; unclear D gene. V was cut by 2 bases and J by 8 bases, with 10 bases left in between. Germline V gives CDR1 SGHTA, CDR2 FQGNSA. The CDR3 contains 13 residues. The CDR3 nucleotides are TGTGCCAGCAGCTTACGGAGCCGGGATGAGCAGTTCTTC. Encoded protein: CASSLRSRDEQFF.

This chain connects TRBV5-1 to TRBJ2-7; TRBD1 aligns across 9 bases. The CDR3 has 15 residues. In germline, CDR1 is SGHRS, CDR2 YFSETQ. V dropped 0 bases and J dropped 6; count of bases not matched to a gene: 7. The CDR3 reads CASSLVGQGKGEQYF. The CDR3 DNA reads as TGCGCCAGCAGCTTGGTCGGACAGGGGAAAGGCGAGCAGTACTTC.

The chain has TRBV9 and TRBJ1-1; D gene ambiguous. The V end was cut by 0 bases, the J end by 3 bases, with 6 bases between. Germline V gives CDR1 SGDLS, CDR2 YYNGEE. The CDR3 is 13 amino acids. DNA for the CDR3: TGTGCCAGCAGCGTAGGATGGGACACTGAAGCTTTCTTT. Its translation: CASSVGWDTEAFF.

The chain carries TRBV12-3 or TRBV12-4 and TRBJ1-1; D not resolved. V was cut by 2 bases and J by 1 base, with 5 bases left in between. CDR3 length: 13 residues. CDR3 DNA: TGTGCCAGCAGTTTACACAGGAACACTGAAGCTTTCTTT. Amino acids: CASSLHRNTEAFF.

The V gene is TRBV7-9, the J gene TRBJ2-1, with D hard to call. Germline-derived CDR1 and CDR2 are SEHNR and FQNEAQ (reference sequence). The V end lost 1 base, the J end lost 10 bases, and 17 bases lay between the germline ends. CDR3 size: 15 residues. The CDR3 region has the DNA TGTGCCAGCAGCTTAGTAATCGGTGGGGTCGAGGAGCAGTTCTTC. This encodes CASSLVIGGVEEQFF.

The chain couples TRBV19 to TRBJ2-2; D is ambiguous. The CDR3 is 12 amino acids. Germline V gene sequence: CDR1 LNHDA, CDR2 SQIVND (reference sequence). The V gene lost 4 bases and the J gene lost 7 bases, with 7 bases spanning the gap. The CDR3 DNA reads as TGTGCCAGTAGTACGATAAGCGGGGAGCTGTTTTTT. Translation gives CASSTISGELFF.

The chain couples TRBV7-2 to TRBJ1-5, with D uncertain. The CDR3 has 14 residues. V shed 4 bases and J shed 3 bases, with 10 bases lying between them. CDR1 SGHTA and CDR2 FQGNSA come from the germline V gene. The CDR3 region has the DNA TGTGCCAGCAGCTATTTGGGCCCCAATCAGCCCCAGCATTTT. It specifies CASSYLGPNQPQHF.

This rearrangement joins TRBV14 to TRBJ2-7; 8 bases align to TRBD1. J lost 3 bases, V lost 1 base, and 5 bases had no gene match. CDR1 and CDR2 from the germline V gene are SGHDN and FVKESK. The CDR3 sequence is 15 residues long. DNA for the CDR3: TGTGCCAGCAGCCAAGCCCGGGACAGGCACTACGAGCAGTACTTC. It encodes CASSQARDRHYEQYF.

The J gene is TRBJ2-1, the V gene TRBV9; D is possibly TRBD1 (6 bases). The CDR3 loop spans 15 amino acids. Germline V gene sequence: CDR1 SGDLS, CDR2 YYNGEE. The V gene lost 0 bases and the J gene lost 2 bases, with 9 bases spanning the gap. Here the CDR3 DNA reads TGTGCCAGCAGCGTAGACGGGGACACCTACAATGAGCAGTTCTTC. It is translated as CASSVDGDTYNEQFF. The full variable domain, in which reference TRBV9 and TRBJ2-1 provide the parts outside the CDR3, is DSGVTQTPKHLITATGQRVTLRCSPRSGDLSVYWYQQSLDQGLQFLIQYYNGEERAKGNILERFSAQQFPDLHSELNLSSLELGDSALYFCASSVDGDTYNEQFFGPGTRLTVL.

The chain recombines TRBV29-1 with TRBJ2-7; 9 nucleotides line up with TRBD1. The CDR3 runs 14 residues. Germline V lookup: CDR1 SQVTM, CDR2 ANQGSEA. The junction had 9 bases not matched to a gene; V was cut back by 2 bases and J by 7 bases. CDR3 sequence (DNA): TGCAGCGTTGAACCGGACAGGGGTTATGGAGAGCAGTACTTC. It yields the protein CSVEPDRGYGEQYF.

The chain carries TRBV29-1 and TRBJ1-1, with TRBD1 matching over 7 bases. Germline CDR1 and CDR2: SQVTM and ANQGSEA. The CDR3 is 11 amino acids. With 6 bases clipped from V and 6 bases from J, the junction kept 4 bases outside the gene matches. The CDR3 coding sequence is TGCAGCGTCCGACAGGGACCTGAAGCTTTCTTT. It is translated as CSVRQGPEAFF.

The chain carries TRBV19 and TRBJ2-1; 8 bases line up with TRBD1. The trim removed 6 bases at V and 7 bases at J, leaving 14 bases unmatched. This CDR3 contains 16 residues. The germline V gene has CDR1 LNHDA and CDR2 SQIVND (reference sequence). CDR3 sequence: CASRVGQGQGLNEQFF. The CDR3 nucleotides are TGTGCCAGTAGAGTTGGACAGGGCCAGGGGTTAAATGAGCAGTTCTTC. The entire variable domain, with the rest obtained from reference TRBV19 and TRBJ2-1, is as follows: DGGITQSPKYLFRKEGQNVTLSCEQNLNHDAMYWYRQDPGQGLRLIYYSQIVNDFQKGDIAEGYSVSREKKESFPLTVTSAQKNPTAFYLCASRVGQGQGLNEQFFGPGTRLTVL.

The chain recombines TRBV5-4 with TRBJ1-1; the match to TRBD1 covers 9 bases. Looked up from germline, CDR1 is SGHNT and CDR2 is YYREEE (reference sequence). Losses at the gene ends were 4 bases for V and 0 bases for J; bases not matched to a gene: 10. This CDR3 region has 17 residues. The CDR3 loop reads CASSRPGTGTVNTEAFF. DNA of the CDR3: TGTGCCAGCAGCCGCCCCGGGACAGGGACCGTGAACACTGAAGCTTTCTTT.

The CDR3 spells CASSLEWGLNTEAFF. The DNA of the CDR3 is TGTGCCAGCAGCTTGGAGTGGGGGCTGAACACTGAAGCTTTCTTT. V usage is TRBV5-4 and J usage is TRBJ1-1, with D perhaps matching TRBD1 (6 bases). CDR3 size: 15 residues. CDR1 and CDR2 (germline): SGHNT, YYREEE (reference sequence). V dropped 0 bases and J dropped 0 bases, with 9 bases sitting between them.

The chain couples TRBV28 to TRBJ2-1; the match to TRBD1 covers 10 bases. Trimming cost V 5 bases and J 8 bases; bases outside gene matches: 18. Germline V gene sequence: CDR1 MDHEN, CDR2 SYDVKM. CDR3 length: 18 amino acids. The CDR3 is CASSPGQGPGSRPDEQFF. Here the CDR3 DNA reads TGTGCCAGCAGTCCGGGACAGGGGCCCGGGAGCCGCCCCGATGAGCAGTTCTTC.

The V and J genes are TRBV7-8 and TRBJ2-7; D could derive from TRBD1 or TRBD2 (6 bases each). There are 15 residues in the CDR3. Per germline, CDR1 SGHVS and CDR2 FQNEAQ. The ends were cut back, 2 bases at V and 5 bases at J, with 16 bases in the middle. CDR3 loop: CASSLRVGGGNEQYF. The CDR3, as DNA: TGTGCCAGCAGCTTAAGGGTGGGGGGCGGAAACGAGCAGTACTTC. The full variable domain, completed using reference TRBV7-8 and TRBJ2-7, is GAGVSQSPRYKVAKRGQDVALRCDPISGHVSLFWYQQALGQGPEFLTYFQNEAQLDKSGLPSDRFFAERPEGSVSTLKIQRTQQEDSAVYLCASSLRVGGGNEQYFGPGTRLTVT.

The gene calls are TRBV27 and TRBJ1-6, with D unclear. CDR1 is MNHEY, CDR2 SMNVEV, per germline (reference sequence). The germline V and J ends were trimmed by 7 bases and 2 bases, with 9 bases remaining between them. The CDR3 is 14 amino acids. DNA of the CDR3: TGTGCCAGCAAACCAGGCGCCTATAATTCACCCCTCCACTTT. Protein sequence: CASKPGAYNSPLHF.

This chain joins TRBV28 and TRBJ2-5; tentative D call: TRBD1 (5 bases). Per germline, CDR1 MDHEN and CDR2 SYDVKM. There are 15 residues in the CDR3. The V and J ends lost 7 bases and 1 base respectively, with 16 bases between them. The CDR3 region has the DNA TGTGCCAGCACACCGGGTGGGGCGCTCCAAGAGACCCAGTACTTC. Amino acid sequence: CASTPGGALQETQYF. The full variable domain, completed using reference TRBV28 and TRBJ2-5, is DVKVTQSSRYLVKRTGEKVFLECVQDMDHENMFWYRQDPGLGLRLIYFSYDVKMKEKGDIPEGYSVSREKKERFSLILESASTNQTSMYLCASTPGGALQETQYFGPGTRLLVL.

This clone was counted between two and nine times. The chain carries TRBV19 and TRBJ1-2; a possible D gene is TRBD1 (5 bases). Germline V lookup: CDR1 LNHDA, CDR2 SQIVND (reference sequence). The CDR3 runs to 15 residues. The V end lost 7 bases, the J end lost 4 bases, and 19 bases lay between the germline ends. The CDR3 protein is CASTPIQGPFYGYTF. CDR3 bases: TGTGCCAGTACCCCTATCCAGGGCCCGTTCTATGGCTACACCTTC. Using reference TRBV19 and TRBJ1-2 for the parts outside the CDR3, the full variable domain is DGGITQSPKYLFRKEGQNVTLSCEQNLNHDAMYWYRQDPGQGLRLIYYSQIVNDFQKGDIAEGYSVSREKKESFPLTVTSAQKNPTAFYLCASTPIQGPFYGYTFGSGTRLTVV.

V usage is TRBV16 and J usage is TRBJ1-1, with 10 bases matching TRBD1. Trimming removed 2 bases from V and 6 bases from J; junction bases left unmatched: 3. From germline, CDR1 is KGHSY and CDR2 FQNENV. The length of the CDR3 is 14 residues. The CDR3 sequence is CASSQRGQGSEAFF. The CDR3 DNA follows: TGTGCCAGCAGCCAAAGGGGACAGGGGTCTGAAGCTTTCTTT.

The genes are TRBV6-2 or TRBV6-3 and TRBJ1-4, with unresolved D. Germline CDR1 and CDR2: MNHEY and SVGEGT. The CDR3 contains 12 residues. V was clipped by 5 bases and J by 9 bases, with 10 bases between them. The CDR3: CASSVGAQKLFF. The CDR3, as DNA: TGTGCCAGCAGTGTCGGAGCTCAAAAACTGTTTTTT.